A single sample is the source of the 11 T cell receptor beta chains below, sequenced in a study of blood T cell repertoires in COVID-19. This table comes from immunoSEQ multiplex PCR, and its TCRdb copy is limited to in-frame clones, with some not included. The repertoire has roughly 300,000 clones, about 88% of them found once; the top ten carry roughly 1%. The sample taken for sequencing was PBMCs or T cells enriched from blood (not recorded which). These TCRs come from a woman aged 30 to 39 who had recovered from COVID-19.

J is TRBJ2-1 and V is TRBV12-3 or TRBV12-4, with 8 positions matching TRBD2. The CDR3 contains 13 residues. The V segment lost 8 bases and the J segment 4 bases; nucleotides outside the gene matches: 4. CDR3: CASLRGGYNEQFF. CDR3 DNA: TGTGCCAGCCTCCGGGGGGGATACAATGAGCAGTTCTTC.

The chain couples TRBV2 to TRBJ1-4; D call uncertain. There are 14 residues in the CDR3. Trimming shortened V by 6 bases and J by 8 bases, and 16 bases separated the two germline ends. Germline CDR1 SNHLY, CDR2 FYNNEI. The CDR3 loop is CASRSRGVEEKLFF. The CDR3 bases are TGTGCCAGCAGATCCCGCGGGGTGGAAGAAAAACTGTTTTTT.

The rearrangement joins TRBV7-9 to TRBJ1-1, with 8 bases identical to TRBD1. Per the germline V gene, CDR1 is SEHNR and CDR2 is FQNEAQ (reference sequence). The CDR3 runs to 15 residues. The V and J ends lost 5 bases and 10 bases, in that order; junction bases with no gene match: 15. CDR3 residues: CASSPSGETGEGAFF. DNA for the CDR3: TGTGCCAGCAGCCCGAGTGGGGAGACAGGGGAGGGAGCTTTCTTT.

V usage is TRBV24-1 and J usage is TRBJ1-2; D is perhaps TRBD1 (6 bases). This CDR3 is 14 amino acids long. Trimming stripped 2 bases from V and 3 bases from J, with 9 bases between. Germline V gene data show CDR1 as KGHDR and CDR2 as SFDVKD. CDR3 protein: CATSDSGGHYGYTF. The CDR3 bases are TGTGCCACCAGTGATTCCGGGGGGCACTATGGCTACACCTTC.

The chain is built from TRBV7-2 and TRBJ2-7; TRBD1 agrees at 9 bases. After removal of 3 bases from V and 2 bases from J, the junction contained 5 bases not matched to a gene. Germline V gene data show CDR1 as SGHTA and CDR2 as FQGNSA. The CDR3 runs 15 residues. Here the CDR3 reads CASSFPGQGTYEQYF. CDR3 nucleotides: TGTGCCAGCAGCTTCCCGGGACAGGGTACCTACGAGCAGTACTTC.

This chain links TRBV28 with TRBJ1-4; D gene ambiguous. The germline gives CDR1 MDHEN, CDR2 SYDVKM. The V gene lost 6 bases and the J gene lost 8 bases, with 16 bases spanning the gap. This CDR3 region has 14 residues. CDR3 sequence: CASRRSDISEKLFF. CDR3 in DNA: TGTGCCAGCAGACGCTCTGACATATCCGAAAAACTGTTTTTT.

This sequence joins TRBV7-2 and TRBJ1-1, with D tentatively TRBD1 (6 bases). V dropped 4 bases and J dropped 1 base, with 13 bases sitting between them. CDR3 length: 15 residues. Germline CDR1 and CDR2: SGHTA and FQGNSA. The CDR3: CASSSTTGRNTEAFF. The CDR3 nucleotides are TGTGCCAGCAGCTCTACCACAGGGAGGAACACTGAAGCTTTCTTT.

The chain employs TRBV4-1 and TRBJ1-2, with a weak D call TRBD1 (6 bases). The CDR3 covers 16 residues. V dropped 1 base and J dropped 4 bases, with 16 bases sitting between them. CDR1 and CDR2 (germline): MGHRA, YSYEKL. This CDR3 is CASSQGPPGASYGYTF. The CDR3 DNA sequence: TGCGCCAGCAGCCAAGGCCCTCCAGGGGCGAGCTATGGCTACACCTTC.

The V call is TRBV4-3, the J call TRBJ2-2, with D unclear. Germline CDR1 LGHNA, CDR2 YSLEER. The V and J ends lost 0 bases and 4 bases respectively, with 9 bases between them. The CDR3 sequence is 15 residues long. CDR3 loop: CASSQDSPGTGELFF. The CDR3 region has the DNA TGCGCCAGCAGCCAAGATAGTCCGGGCACCGGGGAGCTGTTTTTT.

V usage is TRBV30 and J usage is TRBJ2-7, with D tentatively TRBD1 (5 bases). Per germline, CDR1 GTSNPN and CDR2 SVGIG (reference sequence). This CDR3 is built from 12 residues. CDR3 protein: CALRAGSYEQYF. The CDR3 nucleotides read TGTGCGCTCAGGGCCGGCTCCTACGAGCAGTACTTC.

V usage is TRBV5-1 and J usage is TRBJ2-2, with 7 bases lining up with TRBD1. The CDR3 runs 15 residues. V was pared by 0 bases and J by 4 bases, with 3 bases of the junction left unmatched. CDR1 is SGHRS and CDR2 is YFSETQ in the germline V gene. CDR3: CASSLEGAVTGELFF. The CDR3 nucleotides are TGCGCCAGCAGCTTGGAGGGGGCGGTCACCGGGGAGCTGTTTTTT.